Shown below are 20 T cell receptor beta chains from a single sample sequenced in a study of cytomegalovirus exposure and HLA in healthy donors. Generated by immunoSEQ multiplex PCR, the TCRdb table keeps only in-frame clones and is missing some. The data contain about 88,000 clones, approximately 84% of them singletons. The sample comprised PBMCs. The receptors shown here come from a woman in her late teens or twenties in good health and CMV-seropositive.

The rearrangement uses TRBV7-2 and TRBJ2-7; TRBD1 is a possible D gene (5 bases). V was pared by 1 base and J by 6 bases, with 22 bases between. Germline-derived CDR1 and CDR2 are SGHTA and FQGNSA. This CDR3 is built from 17 residues. The chain's CDR3 is CASSLGFGQGKFLEQYF. The CDR3 DNA follows: TGTGCCAGCAGCTTAGGGTTTGGTCAGGGTAAATTTCTCGAGCAGTACTTC. Full variable domain (missing parts from reference TRBV7-2 and TRBJ2-7): GAGVSQSPSNKVTEKGKDVELRCDPISGHTALYWYRQSLGQGLEFLIYFQGNSAPDKSGLPSDRFSAERTGGSVSTLTIQRTQQEDSAVYLCASSLGFGQGKFLEQYFGPGTRLTVT.

This rearrangement joins TRBV5-1 to TRBJ2-1; D gene uncertain. Germline-derived CDR1 and CDR2 are SGHRS and YFSETQ. The CDR3 contains 15 residues. Trimming removed 1 base from V and 0 bases from J, with 8 bases in between. In DNA form, the CDR3 reads TGCGCCAGCAGCTTGATCCGGAGCTCCTACAATGAGCAGTTCTTC. Protein sequence: CASSLIRSSYNEQFF.

V usage is TRBV7-9 and J usage is TRBJ2-5; 10 positions agree with TRBD2. The V gene end was trimmed by 8 bases and the J gene end by 4 bases; junction bases not matched to a gene: 16. The CDR3 totals 17 residues. Per the germline V gene, CDR1 is SEHNR and CDR2 is FQNEAQ (reference sequence). CDR3: CASDLAGAPRGGETQYF. Written as DNA, the CDR3 is TGTGCCAGCGATCTAGCGGGGGCCCCCCGCGGGGGAGAGACCCAGTACTTC.

The V call is TRBV28, the J call TRBJ1-5; maybe TRBD1 (6 bases). The length of the CDR3 is 14 residues. V lost 6 bases, J lost 7 bases, and 16 bases lay in between. Germline V gene data show CDR1 as MDHEN and CDR2 as SYDVKM. The CDR3 nucleotides are TGTGCCAGCAGCTTGACAGGTATGGAACAGCCCCAGCATTTT. This sequence encodes CASSLTGMEQPQHF.

This clone was detected a few times. The chain carries TRBV30 and TRBJ1-4; maybe TRBD1 (5 bases). This CDR3 comprises 13 residues. Per the germline V gene, CDR1 is GTSNPN and CDR2 is SVGIG (reference sequence). V shed 4 bases and J shed 5 bases, with 11 bases lying between them. For the CDR3, the DNA is TGTGCCTGGACGGGGGGAGCGAATGAAAAACTGTTTTTT. It yields the protein CAWTGGANEKLFF.

The chain combines TRBV4-2 with TRBJ2-6; D may be TRBD1 (6 bases). This CDR3 contains 16 residues. Germline CDR1 and CDR2: LGHNA and YNFKEQ. V lost 3 bases and J 4 bases, leaving 13 bases between the germline ends. This CDR3 is CASSQPQGIGANVLTF. The CDR3 nucleotides are TGTGCCAGCAGCCAGCCCCAGGGGATCGGGGCCAACGTCCTGACTTTC.

The J gene is TRBJ2-5, the V gene TRBV6-6, with 7 nucleotides matching TRBD1. The ends lost 6 bases at V and 0 bases at J; junction bases unmatched: 4. The CDR3 sequence is 14 residues long. In germline, CDR1 is MNHNY, CDR2 SVGAGI (reference sequence). The CDR3 region is CASRLGQNQETQYF. The DNA for the CDR3 is TGTGCCAGCAGGCTGGGACAGAACCAAGAGACCCAGTACTTC.

The chain joins TRBV5-8 to TRBJ2-7; D is perhaps TRBD1 (5 bases). The germline V gene encodes CDR1 SGHTS and CDR2 YDEGEE. V lost 4 bases to trimming and J lost 3 bases, with 20 bases between them. This CDR3 has 16 residues. Here the CDR3 DNA reads TGTGCCAGCAGCACCAGACTCAGGGAAAGAGGCTACGAGCAGTACTTC. Encoded protein: CASSTRLRERGYEQYF.

This clone has just one count. The genes are TRBV6-5 and TRBJ1-2; 9 nucleotides line up with TRBD1. This CDR3 has 13 amino acids. Germline CDR1 MNHEY, CDR2 SVGAGI. Losses at the gene ends were 6 bases for V and 6 bases for J; bases not matched to a gene: 5. This CDR3 reads CASSRGQGDGYTF. Here the CDR3 DNA reads TGTGCCAGCAGCCGGGGACAGGGAGATGGCTACACCTTC.

V is TRBV29-1 and J is TRBJ1-2, with 11 bases that match TRBD1. V lost 7 bases to trimming and J lost 4 bases; unmatched junction nucleotides: 11. Germline-derived CDR1 and CDR2 are SQVTM and ANQGSEA. This CDR3 is 15 amino acids long. The CDR3 sequence: CSAQEDRGRSYGYTF. Written as DNA, the CDR3 is TGCAGCGCCCAAGAGGACAGGGGGCGATCCTATGGCTACACCTTC.

In its sample, this clone was seen once. This sequence joins TRBV6-5 and TRBJ1-2; D is unresolved. The CDR3 covers 12 residues. Germline CDR1 MNHEY, CDR2 SVGAGI. The germline V and J ends were trimmed by 4 bases and 7 bases, with 10 bases remaining between them. The CDR3 DNA follows: TGTGCCAGCAGTTCTCGGACTCTTGGCTACACCTTC. Amino acid sequence: CASSSRTLGYTF.

The rearrangement links TRBV19 to TRBJ2-3; 9 nucleotides agree with TRBD2. The germline V gene encodes CDR1 LNHDA and CDR2 SQIVND (reference sequence). J lost 0 bases, V lost 4 bases, and 2 bases had no gene match. This CDR3 region has 15 residues. Here the CDR3 reads CASSRGLASTDTQYF. CDR3 nucleotide sequence: TGTGCCAGTAGTAGGGGACTAGCAAGCACAGATACGCAGTATTTT.

The CDR3 nucleotides read TGTGCCAGTGGGGCGGGGGGGCCGAATAACGAGCAGTACTTC. Its translation is CASGAGGPNNEQYF. This chain links TRBV7-2 with TRBJ2-7; 9 nucleotides agree with TRBD2. The ends lost 9 bases at V and 5 bases at J; junction bases unmatched: 11. The CDR3 spans 14 residues. Germline lookup yields CDR1 SGHTA and CDR2 FQGNSA.

The chain employs TRBV6-1 and TRBJ2-7; no clear D gene. The CDR3 consists of 12 residues. The V and J ends lost 8 bases and 0 bases respectively, with 8 bases between them. Germline V gene sequence: CDR1 MNHNS, CDR2 SASEGT. CDR3 coding DNA: TGTGCCAGCTACGCGAGCTCCTACGAGCAGTACTTC. The encoded protein is CASYASSYEQYF.

V usage is TRBV18 and J usage is TRBJ1-2; D ambiguous. Trimming removed 3 bases at V and 3 bases at J, with 8 bases between. This CDR3 is 13 amino acids long. Germline values: CDR1 KGHSH, CDR2 LQKENI. CDR3 loop: CASSPAGDYGYTF. CDR3 nucleotides: TGTGCCAGCTCACCCGCCGGGGACTATGGCTACACCTTC.

The chain uses TRBV14 and TRBJ2-1, with 8 bases that match TRBD1. J lost 8 bases, V lost 3 bases, and 12 bases had no gene match. This CDR3 region has 16 residues. Germline loops: CDR1 SGHDN, CDR2 FVKESK. CDR3 protein: CASSQRVDRGDDEQFF. The CDR3 DNA reads as TGTGCCAGCAGCCAGCGGGTAGACAGGGGTGACGATGAGCAGTTCTTC.

The rearrangement uses TRBV18 and TRBJ2-5; possibly TRBD2 for D (5 bases). Deletions cut 4 bases from V and 5 bases from J, with 23 bases between. Germline V gene lookup returns CDR1 KGHSH and CDR2 LQKENI. The CDR3 extends over 17 amino acids. CDR3 amino acids: CASSLTAGVEYWETQYF. In nucleotides, the CDR3 is TGTGCCAGCTCACTTACGGCGGGCGTCGAATACTGGGAGACCCAGTACTTC.

This chain links TRBV2 with TRBJ2-6; 7 nucleotides align to TRBD2. The CDR3 has 18 amino acids. CDR1 is SNHLY, CDR2 FYNNEI, per germline. J was trimmed by 3 bases and V by 3 bases; bases with no gene match: 11. The CDR3 protein is CASSDEGEGIFGANVLTF. In DNA form, the CDR3 reads TGTGCCAGCAGTGATGAAGGGGAGGGGATTTTTGGGGCCAACGTCCTGACTTTC.

Comment on this clone: The junction departs from the called germline gene at one end, perhaps through a read error. This chain links TRBV29-1 with TRBJ1-2; 10 nucleotides align to TRBD1. This CDR3 contains 12 residues. The germline CDR1 and CDR2 sequences are SQVTM and ANQGSEA. The DNA of the CDR3 is TGCAGCGTTGAAAGGGACAGGGGCCGCCCCCCCTTC. Translated: CSVERDRGRPPF. Drawing the rest from reference TRBV29-1 and TRBJ1-2, the complete variable domain is SAVISQKPSRDICQRGTSLTIQCQVDSQVTMMFWYRQQPGQSLTLIATANQGSEATYESGFVIDKFPISRPNLTFSTLTVSNMSPEDSSIYLCSVERDRGRPPFGSGTRLTVV.

V gene TRBV28 combines with J gene TRBJ1-1; D gene uncertain. CDR3 length: 17 residues. Deletions cut 3 bases from V and 5 bases from J, with 22 bases between. In germline, CDR1 is MDHEN, CDR2 SYDVKM. The CDR3 spells CASSFPPPRVRKTEAFF. The CDR3 nucleotides read TGTGCCAGCAGTTTTCCCCCCCCGCGGGTAAGAAAAACTGAAGCTTTCTTT.